The clone carrying this T cell receptor (beta chain) showed up just once. Its antigen is undetermined. The length of the CDR3 is 17 residues. Germline CDR1 is SGHRS and CDR2 is YFSETQ. The ends lost 3 bases at V and 1 base at J; junction bases unmatched: 6. This record comes from a study of T cell responses to AZD1222 COVID-19 vaccine. Study results and limitations: The study identified only five to seven AZD1222 recipients as seropositive at baseline. Most donors were white British and more were female, and clonal diversity was possibly underestimated.

Data came from immunoSEQ multiplex PCR; TCRdb stores just in-frame clones and leaves some out. The table has about 150,000 clones, about nine tenths seen once. The sample here was peripheral blood, taken 28 days after the second AZD1222 dose. The genes are TRBV5-1 and TRBJ2-1; 11 bases are a match to TRBD2. The sequence derives from an adult who received the AZD1222 COVID-19 vaccine. The CDR3 DNA reads TGCGCCAGCAGCTGGACTAGCGGGTACTTGTCCTACAATGAGCAGTTCTTC. This translates into CASSWTSGYLSYNEQFF.